The T cell receptor (beta chain) described here comes from a study of metastatic and nonmetastatic thyroid tumors. At the level of the study: Across blood and tumor or nodule tissue, repertoires from malignant and benign thyroid patients were compared with one another.

This clone has more than one count but fewer than ten. Its antigen is as yet unknown. V was clipped by 8 bases and J by 6 bases, with 14 bases between them. The germline V gene encodes CDR1 WSHSY and CDR2 SAAADI. This CDR3 is built from 13 residues. Study findings and constraints: It was reportedly found that TCR beta diversity was significantly higher in malignant thyroid tumors than in benign nodules, a difference seen in both blood and tumor samples.

No patient had received any treatment before thyroid surgery. Per the study methods: For papillary thyroid cancer, a distant-metastasis classifier was constructed from CDR3 differences observed across clinicopathological groups. TCRdb re-clonotyped the PCR reads via MiXCR. What appears here as the V and J calls and clone size reflects TCRdb's work, not the paper's. The data hold 20,000 to 25,000 clones, with roughly an eighth observed a single time. The chain joins TRBV10-2 to TRBJ1-5; D is possibly TRBD1 (5 bases). This TCR was sampled from a female donor with papillary thyroid cancer or a benign thyroid nodule (not recorded which). Some clones in this sample may be carry-over from other donors' samples. Source material: blood. CDR3 region: CASGKGLCQPQHF. The CDR3 nucleotides read TGCGCCAGCGGTAAGGGGCTCTGTCAGCCCCAGCATTTT.